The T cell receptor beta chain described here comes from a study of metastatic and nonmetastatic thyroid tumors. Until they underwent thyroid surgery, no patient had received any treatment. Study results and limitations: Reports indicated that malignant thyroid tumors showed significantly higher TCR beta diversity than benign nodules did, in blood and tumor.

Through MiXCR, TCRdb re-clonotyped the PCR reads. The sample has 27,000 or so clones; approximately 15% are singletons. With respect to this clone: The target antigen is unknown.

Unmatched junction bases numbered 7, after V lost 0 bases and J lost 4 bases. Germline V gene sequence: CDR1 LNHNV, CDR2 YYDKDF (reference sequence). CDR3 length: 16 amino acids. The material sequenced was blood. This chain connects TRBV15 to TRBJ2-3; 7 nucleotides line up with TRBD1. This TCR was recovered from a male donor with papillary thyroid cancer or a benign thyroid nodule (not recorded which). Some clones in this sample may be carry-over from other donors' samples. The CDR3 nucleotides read TGTGCCACCAGCAGAGAGGGACAGTCGTTTTCAGATACGCAGTATTTT. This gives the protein CATSREGQSFSDTQYF.